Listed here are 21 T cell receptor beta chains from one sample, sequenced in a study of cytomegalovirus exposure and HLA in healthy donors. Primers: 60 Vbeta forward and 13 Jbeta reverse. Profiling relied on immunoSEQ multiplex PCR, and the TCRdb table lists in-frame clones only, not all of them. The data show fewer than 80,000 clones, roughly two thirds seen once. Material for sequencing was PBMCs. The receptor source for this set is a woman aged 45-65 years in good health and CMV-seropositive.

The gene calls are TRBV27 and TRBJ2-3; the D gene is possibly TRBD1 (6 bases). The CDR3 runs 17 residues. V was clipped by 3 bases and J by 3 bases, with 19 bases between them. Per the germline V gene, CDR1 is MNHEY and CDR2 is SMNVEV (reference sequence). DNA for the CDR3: TGTGCCAGCAGTTTTTCCACGCCTCAGGGGTTTACAGATACGCAGTATTTT. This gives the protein CASSFSTPQGFTDTQYF.

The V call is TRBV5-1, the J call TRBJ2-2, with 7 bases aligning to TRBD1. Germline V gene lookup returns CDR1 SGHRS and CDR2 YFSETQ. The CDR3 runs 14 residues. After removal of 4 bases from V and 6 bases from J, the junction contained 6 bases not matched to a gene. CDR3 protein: CASSPQGSSGELFF. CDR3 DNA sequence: TGCGCCAGCAGCCCACAGGGGTCGTCCGGGGAGCTGTTTTTT.

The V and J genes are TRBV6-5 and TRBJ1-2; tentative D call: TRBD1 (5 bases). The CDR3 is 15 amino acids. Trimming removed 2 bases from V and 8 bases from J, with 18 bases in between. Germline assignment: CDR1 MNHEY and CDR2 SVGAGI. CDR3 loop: CASSYADLGGGGYTF. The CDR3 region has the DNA TGTGCCAGCAGTTACGCAGATCTGGGGGGGGGAGGCTACACCTTC.

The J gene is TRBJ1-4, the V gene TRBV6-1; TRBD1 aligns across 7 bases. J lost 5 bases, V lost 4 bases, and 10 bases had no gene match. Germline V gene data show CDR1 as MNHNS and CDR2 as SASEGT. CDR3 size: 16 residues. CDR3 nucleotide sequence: TGTGCCAGCAGTGGTGGTACCGGGACAGCAAATGAAAAACTGTTTTTT. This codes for CASSGGTGTANEKLFF.

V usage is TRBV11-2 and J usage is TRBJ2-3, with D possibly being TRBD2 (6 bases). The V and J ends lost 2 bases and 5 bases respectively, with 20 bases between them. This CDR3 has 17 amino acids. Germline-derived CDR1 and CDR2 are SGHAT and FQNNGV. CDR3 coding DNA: TGTGCCAGCAGCTTAATCCCGGGGAGGTTTAGAGGAGATACGCAGTATTTT. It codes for CASSLIPGRFRGDTQYF.

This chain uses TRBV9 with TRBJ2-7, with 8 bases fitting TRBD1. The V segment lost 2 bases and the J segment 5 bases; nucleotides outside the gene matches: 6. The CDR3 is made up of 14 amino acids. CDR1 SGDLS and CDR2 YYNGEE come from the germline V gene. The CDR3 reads CASSVSGQAHEQYF. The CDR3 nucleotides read TGTGCCAGCAGCGTCTCGGGACAGGCCCACGAGCAGTACTTC.

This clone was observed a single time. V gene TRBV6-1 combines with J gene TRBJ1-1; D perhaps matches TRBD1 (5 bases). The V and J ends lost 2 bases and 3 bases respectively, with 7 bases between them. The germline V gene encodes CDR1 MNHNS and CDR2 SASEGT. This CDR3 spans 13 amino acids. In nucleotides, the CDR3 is TGTGCCAGCAGTGAACGGGGGTACACTGAAGCTTTCTTT. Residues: CASSERGYTEAFF.

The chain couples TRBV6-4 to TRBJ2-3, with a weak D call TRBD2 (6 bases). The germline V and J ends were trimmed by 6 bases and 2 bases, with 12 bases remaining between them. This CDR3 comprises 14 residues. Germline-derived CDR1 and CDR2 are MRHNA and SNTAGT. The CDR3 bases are TGTGCCAGCAGAGAGGGAGGAGACACAGATACGCAGTATTTT. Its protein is CASREGGDTDTQYF.

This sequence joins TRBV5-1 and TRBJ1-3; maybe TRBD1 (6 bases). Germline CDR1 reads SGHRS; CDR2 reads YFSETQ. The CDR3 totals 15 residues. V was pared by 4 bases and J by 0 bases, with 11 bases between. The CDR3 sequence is CASSPQGHSGNTIYF. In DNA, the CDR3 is TGCGCCAGCAGCCCACAGGGACACTCTGGAAACACCATATATTTT.

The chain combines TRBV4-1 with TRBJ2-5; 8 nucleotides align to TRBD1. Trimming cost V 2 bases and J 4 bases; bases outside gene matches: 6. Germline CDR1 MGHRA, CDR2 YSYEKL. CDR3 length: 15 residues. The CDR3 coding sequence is TGCGCCAGCAGCCAAAGGCAGGGGGCTACAGAGACCCAGTACTTC. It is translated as CASSQRQGATETQYF.

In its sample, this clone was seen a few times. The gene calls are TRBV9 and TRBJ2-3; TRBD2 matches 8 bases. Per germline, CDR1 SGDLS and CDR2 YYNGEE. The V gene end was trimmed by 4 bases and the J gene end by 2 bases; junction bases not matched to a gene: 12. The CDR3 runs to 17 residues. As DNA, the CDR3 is TGTGCCAGCAGCCGCCCCCCGGGCGGGGGGCCCACAGATACGCAGTATTTT. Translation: CASSRPPGGGPTDTQYF.

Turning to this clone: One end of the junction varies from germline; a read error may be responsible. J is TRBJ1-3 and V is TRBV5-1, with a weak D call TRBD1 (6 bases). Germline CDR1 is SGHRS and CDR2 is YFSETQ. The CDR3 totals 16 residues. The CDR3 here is CVSSQTPQGRRNTIYF. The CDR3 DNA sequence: TGCGTCAGCAGTCAAACCCCCCAGGGGCGAAGAAACACCATATATTTT.

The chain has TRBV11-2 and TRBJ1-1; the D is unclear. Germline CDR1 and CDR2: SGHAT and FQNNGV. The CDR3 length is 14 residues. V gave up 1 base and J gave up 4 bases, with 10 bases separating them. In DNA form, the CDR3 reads TGTGCCAGCAGCTTAGCTAATCGGTTCACTGAAGCTTTCTTT. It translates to CASSLANRFTEAFF.

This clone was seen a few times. CDR3 region: CASRRMGRNIQYF. CDR3 nucleotides: TGTGCCAGCAGGCGGATGGGGAGAAACATTCAGTACTTC. V usage is TRBV6-1 and J usage is TRBJ2-4, with D tentatively TRBD2 (5 bases). Germline values: CDR1 MNHNS, CDR2 SASEGT. The CDR3 has 13 residues. The germline V and J ends were trimmed by 6 bases and 6 bases, with 12 bases remaining between them.

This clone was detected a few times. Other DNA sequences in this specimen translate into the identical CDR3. The CDR3 nucleotides read TGTGCCAGCAGCGTAGGACAGGGGGTTGCCAAAAACATTCAGTACTTC. Protein: CASSVGQGVAKNIQYF. The chain carries TRBV9 and TRBJ2-4, with 9 bases fitting TRBD1. From germline, CDR1 is SGDLS and CDR2 YYNGEE. The CDR3 spans 16 residues. V lost 0 bases to trimming and J lost 1 base; unmatched junction nucleotides: 2.

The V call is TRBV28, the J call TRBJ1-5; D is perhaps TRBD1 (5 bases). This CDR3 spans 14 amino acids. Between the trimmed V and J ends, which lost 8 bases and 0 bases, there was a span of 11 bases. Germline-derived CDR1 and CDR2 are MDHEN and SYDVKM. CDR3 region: CASSKGHSNQPQHF. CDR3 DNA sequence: TGTGCCAGCTCAAAGGGGCATAGCAATCAGCCCCAGCATTTT.

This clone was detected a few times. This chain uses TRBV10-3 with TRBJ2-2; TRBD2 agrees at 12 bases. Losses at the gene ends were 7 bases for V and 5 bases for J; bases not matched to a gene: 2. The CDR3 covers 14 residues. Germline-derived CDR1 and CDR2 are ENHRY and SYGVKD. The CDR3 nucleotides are TGTGCCATCATTGGGACTAGCGGGACCGGGGAGCTGTTTTTT. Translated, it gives CAIIGTSGTGELFF.

In nucleotides, the CDR3 is TGTGCCAGCAGCCGGACAGATGAAGCCTACGAGCAGTACGTC. Its protein product is CASSRTDEAYEQYV. This chain connects TRBV6-5 to TRBJ2-7; D might be TRBD1 (6 bases). V gave up 6 bases and J gave up 2 bases, with 14 bases separating them. The CDR3 contains 14 residues. Germline CDR1 is MNHEY and CDR2 is SVGAGI.

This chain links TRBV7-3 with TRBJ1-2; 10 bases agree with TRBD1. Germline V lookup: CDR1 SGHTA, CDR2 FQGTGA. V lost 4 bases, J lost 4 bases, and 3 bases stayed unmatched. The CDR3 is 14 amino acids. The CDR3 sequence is CASSSTGGTYGYTF. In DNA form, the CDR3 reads TGTGCCAGCAGCTCGACAGGGGGCACCTATGGCTACACCTTC.

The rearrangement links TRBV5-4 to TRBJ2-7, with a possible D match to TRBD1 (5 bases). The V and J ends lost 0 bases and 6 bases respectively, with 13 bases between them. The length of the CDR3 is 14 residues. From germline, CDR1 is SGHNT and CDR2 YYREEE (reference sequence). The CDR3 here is CASSLARQGSEQYV. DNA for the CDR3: TGTGCCAGCAGCTTGGCCCGGCAGGGAAGCGAGCAGTACGTC.

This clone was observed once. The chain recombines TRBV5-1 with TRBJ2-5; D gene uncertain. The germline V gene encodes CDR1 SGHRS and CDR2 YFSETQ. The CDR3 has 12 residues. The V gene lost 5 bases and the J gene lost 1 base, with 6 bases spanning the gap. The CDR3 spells CASRYSQETQYF. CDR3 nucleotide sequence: TGCGCCAGCAGGTACTCCCAAGAGACCCAGTACTTC.